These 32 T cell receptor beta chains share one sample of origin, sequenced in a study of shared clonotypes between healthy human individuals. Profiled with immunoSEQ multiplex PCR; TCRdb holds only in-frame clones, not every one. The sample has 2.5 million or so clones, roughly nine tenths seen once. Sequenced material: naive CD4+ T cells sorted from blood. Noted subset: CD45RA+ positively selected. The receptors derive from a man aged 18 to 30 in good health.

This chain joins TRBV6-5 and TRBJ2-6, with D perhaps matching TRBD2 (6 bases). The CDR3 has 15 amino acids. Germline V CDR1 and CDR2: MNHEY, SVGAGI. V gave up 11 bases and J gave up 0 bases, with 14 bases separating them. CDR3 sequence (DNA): TGTGCCTGCCGGGACTGGTCCTCTGGGGCCAACGTCCTGACTTTC. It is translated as CACRDWSSGANVLTF.

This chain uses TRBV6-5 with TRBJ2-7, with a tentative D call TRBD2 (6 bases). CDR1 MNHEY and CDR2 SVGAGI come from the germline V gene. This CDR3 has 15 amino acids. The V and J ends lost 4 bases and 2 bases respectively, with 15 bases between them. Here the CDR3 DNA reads TGTGCCAGCAGTTCCGCGGGACTCGGAGCCTACGAGCAGTACTTC. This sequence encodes CASSSAGLGAYEQYF.

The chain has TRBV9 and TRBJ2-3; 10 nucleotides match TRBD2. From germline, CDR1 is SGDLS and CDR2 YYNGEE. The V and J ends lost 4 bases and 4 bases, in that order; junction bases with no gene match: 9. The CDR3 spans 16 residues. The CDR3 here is CASSPQLAGSADTQYF. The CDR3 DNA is TGTGCCAGCAGCCCCCAACTAGCGGGGAGCGCAGATACGCAGTATTTT.

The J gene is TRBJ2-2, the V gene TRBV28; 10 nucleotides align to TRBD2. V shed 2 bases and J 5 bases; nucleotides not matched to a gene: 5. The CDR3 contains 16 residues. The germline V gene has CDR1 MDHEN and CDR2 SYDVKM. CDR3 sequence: CASSLIVAGGTGELFF. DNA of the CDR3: TGTGCCAGCAGTTTAATAGTAGCGGGGGGTACCGGGGAGCTGTTTTTT.

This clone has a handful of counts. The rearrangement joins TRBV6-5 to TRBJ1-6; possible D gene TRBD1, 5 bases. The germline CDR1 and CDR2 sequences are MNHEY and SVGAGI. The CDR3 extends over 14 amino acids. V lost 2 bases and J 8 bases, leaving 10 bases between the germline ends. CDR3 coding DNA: TGTGCCAGCAGTTACGTAGGGGAGGATTCACCCCTCCACTTT. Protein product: CASSYVGEDSPLHF.

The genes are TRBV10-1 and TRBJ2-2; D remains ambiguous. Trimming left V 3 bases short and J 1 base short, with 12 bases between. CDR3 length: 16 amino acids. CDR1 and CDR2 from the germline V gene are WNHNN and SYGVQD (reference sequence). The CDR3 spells CASSDRPERNTGELFF. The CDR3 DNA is TGCGCCAGCAGTGACCGCCCGGAGCGGAACACCGGGGAGCTGTTTTTT.

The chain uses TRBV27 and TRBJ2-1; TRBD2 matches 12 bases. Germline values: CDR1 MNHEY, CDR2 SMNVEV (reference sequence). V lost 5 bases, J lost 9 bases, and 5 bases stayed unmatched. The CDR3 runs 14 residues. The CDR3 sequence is CASSPGTSGSEQFF. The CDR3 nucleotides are TGTGCCAGCAGTCCCGGGACTAGCGGGTCTGAGCAGTTCTTC.

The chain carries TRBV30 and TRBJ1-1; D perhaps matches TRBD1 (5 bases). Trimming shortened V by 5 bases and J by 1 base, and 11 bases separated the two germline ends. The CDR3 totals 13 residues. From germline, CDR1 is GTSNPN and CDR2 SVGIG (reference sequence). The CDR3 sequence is CAWGIGGNTEAFF. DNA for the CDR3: TGTGCCTGGGGAATTGGGGGGAACACTGAAGCTTTCTTT. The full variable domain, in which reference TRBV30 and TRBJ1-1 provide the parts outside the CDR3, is SQTIHQWPATLVQPVGSPLSLECTVEGTSNPNLYWYRQAAGRGLQLLFYSVGIGQISSEVPQNLSASRPQDRQFILSSKKLLLSDSGFYLCAWGIGGNTEAFFGQGTRLTVV.

The CDR3 coding sequence is TGTGCCTGGTCAACCCTAGGGCCAGGCGAGCAGTTCTTC. Protein product: CAWSTLGPGEQFF. The gene calls are TRBV30 and TRBJ2-1; D is unclear. The length of the CDR3 is 13 residues. Germline lookup yields CDR1 GTSNPN and CDR2 SVGIG (reference sequence). The V gene lost 5 bases and the J gene lost 10 bases, with 18 bases spanning the gap. The entire variable domain, with the rest obtained from reference TRBV30 and TRBJ2-1, is as follows: SQTIHQWPATLVQPVGSPLSLECTVEGTSNPNLYWYRQAAGRGLQLLFYSVGIGQISSEVPQNLSASRPQDRQFILSSKKLLLSDSGFYLCAWSTLGPGEQFFGPGTRLTVL.

The CDR3 here is CASTQTVPYEQYF. CDR3 sequence (DNA): TGTGCCAGCACCCAGACAGTCCCCTACGAGCAGTACTTC. The chain employs TRBV6-5 and TRBJ2-7, with D possibly being TRBD1 (5 bases). This CDR3 spans 13 amino acids. Between the trimmed V and J ends, which lost 7 bases and 2 bases, there was a span of 12 bases. Germline V gene lookup returns CDR1 MNHEY and CDR2 SVGAGI.

CDR3 DNA sequence: TGTGCCATCAAAAGGGAGGGGATATCCAGCTATGGCTACACCTTC. Translated, it gives CAIKREGISSYGYTF. This sequence joins TRBV10-3 and TRBJ1-2; D might be TRBD1 (5 bases). This CDR3 comprises 15 residues. In germline, CDR1 is ENHRY, CDR2 SYGVKD. V shed 7 bases and J shed 4 bases, with 19 bases lying between them.

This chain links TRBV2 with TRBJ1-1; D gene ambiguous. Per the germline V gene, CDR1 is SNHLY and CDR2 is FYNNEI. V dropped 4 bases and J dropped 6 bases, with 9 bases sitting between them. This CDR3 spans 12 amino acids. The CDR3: CASSGDNSEAFF. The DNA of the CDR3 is TGTGCCAGCAGTGGAGATAACTCTGAAGCTTTCTTT. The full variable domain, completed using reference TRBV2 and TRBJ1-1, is EPEVTQTPSHQVTQMGQEVILRCVPISNHLYFYWYRQILGQKVEFLVSFYNNEISEKSEIFDDQFSVERPDGSNFTLKIRSTKLEDSAMYFCASSGDNSEAFFGQGTRLTVV.

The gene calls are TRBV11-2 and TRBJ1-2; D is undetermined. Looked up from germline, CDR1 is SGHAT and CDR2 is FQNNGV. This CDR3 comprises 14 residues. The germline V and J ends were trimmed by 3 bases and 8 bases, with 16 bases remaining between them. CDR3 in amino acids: CASSFTEIKAGYTF. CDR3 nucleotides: TGTGCCAGCAGCTTCACGGAGATAAAGGCCGGCTACACCTTC.

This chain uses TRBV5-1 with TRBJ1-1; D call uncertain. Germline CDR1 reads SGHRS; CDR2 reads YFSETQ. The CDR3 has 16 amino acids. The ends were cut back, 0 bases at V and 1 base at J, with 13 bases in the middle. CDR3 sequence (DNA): TGCGCCAGCAGCTTGGTTTTAGGACGGGCGAACACTGAAGCTTTCTTT. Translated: CASSLVLGRANTEAFF.

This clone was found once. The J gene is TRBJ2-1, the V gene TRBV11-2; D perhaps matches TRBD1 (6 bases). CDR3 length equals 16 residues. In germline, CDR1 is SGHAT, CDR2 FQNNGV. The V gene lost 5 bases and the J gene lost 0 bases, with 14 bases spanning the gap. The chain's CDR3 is CASSRTVKSSYNEQFF. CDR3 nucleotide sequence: TGTGCCAGCAGCAGGACAGTTAAGAGCTCCTACAATGAGCAGTTCTTC. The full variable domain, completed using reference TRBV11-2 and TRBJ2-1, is EAGVAQSPRYKIIEKRQSVAFWCNPISGHATLYWYQQILGQGPKLLIQFQNNGVVDDSQLPKDRFSAERLKGVDSTLKIQPAKLEDSAVYLCASSRTVKSSYNEQFFGPGTRLTVL.

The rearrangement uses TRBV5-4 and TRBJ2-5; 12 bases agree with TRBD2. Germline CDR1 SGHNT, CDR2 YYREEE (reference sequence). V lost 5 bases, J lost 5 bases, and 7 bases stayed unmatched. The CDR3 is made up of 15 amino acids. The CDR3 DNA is TGTGCCAGCAGTTGGACTAGCGGGAAGACGGAGACCCAGTACTTC. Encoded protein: CASSWTSGKTETQYF.

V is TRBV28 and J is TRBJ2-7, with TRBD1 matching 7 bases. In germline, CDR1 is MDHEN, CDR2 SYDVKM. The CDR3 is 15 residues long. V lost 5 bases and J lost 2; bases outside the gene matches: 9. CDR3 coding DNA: TGTGCCAGCAGTACTAACAGGGGCCCCCCCTACGAGCAGTACTTC. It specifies CASSTNRGPPYEQYF.

The DNA of the CDR3 is TGTGCCAGCAGCGCCCGACAGGGTGGCACTGAAGCTTTCTTT. Encoded protein: CASSARQGGTEAFF. The chain is built from TRBV7-8 and TRBJ1-1; 7 bases map to TRBD1. The CDR3 sequence is 14 residues long. The germline CDR1 and CDR2 sequences are SGHVS and FQNEAQ. With 5 bases clipped from V and 4 bases from J, the junction kept 7 bases outside the gene matches. The complete variable domain, with remaining parts taken from reference TRBV7-8 and TRBJ1-1, reads GAGVSQSPRYKVAKRGQDVALRCDPISGHVSLFWYQQALGQGPEFLTYFQNEAQLDKSGLPSDRFFAERPEGSVSTLKIQRTQQEDSAVYLCASSARQGGTEAFFGQGTRLTVV.

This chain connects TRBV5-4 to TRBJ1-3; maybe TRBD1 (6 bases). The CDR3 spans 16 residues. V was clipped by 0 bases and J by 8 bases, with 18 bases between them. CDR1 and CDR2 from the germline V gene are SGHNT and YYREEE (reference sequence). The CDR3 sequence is CASSLEKDSVGDTIYF. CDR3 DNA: TGTGCCAGCAGCTTGGAAAAGGACAGTGTCGGAGACACCATATATTTT.

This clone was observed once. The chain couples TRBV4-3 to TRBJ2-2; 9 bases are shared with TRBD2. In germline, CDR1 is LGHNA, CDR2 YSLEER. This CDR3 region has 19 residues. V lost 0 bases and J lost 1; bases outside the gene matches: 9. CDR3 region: CASSQDLLSGSGNTGELFF. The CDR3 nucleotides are TGCGCCAGCAGCCAAGATCTACTTAGCGGGAGCGGGAACACCGGGGAGCTGTTTTTT.

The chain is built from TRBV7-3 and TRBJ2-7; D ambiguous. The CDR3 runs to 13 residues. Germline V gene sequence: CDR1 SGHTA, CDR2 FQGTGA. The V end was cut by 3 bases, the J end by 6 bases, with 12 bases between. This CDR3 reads CASSFGPGREQYF. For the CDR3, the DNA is TGTGCCAGCAGCTTTGGGCCCGGTCGCGAGCAGTACTTC.

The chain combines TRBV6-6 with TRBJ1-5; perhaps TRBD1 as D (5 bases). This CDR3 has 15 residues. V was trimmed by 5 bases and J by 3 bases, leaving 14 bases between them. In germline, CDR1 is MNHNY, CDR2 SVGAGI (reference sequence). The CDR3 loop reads CASSMGRRYNQPQHF. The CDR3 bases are TGTGCCAGCAGTATGGGACGGCGCTACAATCAGCCCCAGCATTTT.

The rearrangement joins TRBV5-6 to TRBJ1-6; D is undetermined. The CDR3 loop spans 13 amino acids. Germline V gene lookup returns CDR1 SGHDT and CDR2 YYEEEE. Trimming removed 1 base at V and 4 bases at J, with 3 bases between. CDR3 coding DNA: TGTGCCAGCAGCTTGAGTTATAATTCACCCCTCCACTTT. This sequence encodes CASSLSYNSPLHF.

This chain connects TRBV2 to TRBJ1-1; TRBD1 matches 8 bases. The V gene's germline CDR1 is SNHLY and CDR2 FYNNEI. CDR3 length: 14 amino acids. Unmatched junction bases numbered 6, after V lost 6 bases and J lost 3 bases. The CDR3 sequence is CASSRQGWDTEAFF. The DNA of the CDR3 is TGTGCCAGCAGCCGACAGGGGTGGGACACTGAAGCTTTCTTT.

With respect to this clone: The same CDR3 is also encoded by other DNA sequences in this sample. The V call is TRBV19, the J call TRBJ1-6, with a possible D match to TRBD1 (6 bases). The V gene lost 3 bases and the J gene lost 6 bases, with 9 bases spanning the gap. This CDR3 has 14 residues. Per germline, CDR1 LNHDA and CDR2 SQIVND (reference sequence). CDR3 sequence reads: CASSIGQTNSPLHF. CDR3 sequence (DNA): TGTGCCAGTAGTATCGGACAGACTAATTCACCCCTCCACTTT.

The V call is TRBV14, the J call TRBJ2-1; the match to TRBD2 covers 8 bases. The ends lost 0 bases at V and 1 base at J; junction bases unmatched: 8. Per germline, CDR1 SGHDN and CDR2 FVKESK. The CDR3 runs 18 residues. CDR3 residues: CASSQDTTSGLSYNEQFF. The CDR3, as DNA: TGTGCCAGCAGCCAAGATACAACTAGCGGCCTGTCCTACAATGAGCAGTTCTTC.

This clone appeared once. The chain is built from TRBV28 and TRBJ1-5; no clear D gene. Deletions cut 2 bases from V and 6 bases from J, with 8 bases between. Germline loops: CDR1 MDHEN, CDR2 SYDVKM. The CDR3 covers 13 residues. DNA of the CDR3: TGTGCCAGCAGTTTAGGCGGCCCTCAGCCCCAGCATTTT. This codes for CASSLGGPQPQHF.

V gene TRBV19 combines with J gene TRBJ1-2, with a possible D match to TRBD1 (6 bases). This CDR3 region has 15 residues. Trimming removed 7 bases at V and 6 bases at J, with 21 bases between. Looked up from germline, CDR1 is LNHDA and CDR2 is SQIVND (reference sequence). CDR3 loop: CASKTGWSSPDGYTF. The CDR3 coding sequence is TGTGCCAGTAAAACAGGGTGGTCTAGTCCTGATGGCTACACCTTC.

CDR3 nucleotide sequence: TGTGCCAGCAGGCAGGGTTGGGGCACTGAAGCTTTCTTT. Residues: CASRQGWGTEAFF. The J gene is TRBJ1-1, the V gene TRBV11-2; possibly TRBD1 for D (5 bases). Germline V gives CDR1 SGHAT, CDR2 FQNNGV. V gave up 6 bases and J gave up 4 bases, with 12 bases separating them. The CDR3 contains 13 residues.

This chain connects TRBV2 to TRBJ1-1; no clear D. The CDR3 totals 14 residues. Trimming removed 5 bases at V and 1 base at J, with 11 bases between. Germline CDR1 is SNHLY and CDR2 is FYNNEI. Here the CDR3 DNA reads TGTGCCAGCAGTTCACTCGGGGAGAACACTGAAGCTTTCTTT. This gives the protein CASSSLGENTEAFF.

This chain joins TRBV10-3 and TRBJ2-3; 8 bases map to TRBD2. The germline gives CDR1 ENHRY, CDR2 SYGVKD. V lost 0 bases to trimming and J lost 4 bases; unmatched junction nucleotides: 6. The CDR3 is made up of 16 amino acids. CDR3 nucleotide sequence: TGTGCCATCAGTGAGTCCCTTAGCGGGAAAGCAGATACGCAGTATTTT. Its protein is CAISESLSGKADTQYF.

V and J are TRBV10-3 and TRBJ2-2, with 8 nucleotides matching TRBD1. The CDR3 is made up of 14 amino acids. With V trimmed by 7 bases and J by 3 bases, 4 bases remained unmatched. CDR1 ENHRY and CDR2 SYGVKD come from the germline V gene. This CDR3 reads CAITKTGDTGELFF. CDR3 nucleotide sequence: TGTGCCATCACCAAGACAGGGGACACCGGGGAGCTGTTTTTT.